This T cell receptor beta chain was sequenced during a study of T cell responses to AZD1222 COVID-19 vaccine. About the study: Second doses that came at about 4 or about 12 weeks were put together. Study-wide results and limits: Two AZD1222 administrations were followed by greater Spike-specific TCR breadth and depth.

Sequencing was performed with immunoSEQ multiplex PCR; in TCRdb, only in-frame clones are kept and a portion is missing. The table lists under 95,000 clones, roughly 87% of them singletons. The length of the CDR3 is 12 residues. V shed 5 bases and J shed 14 bases, with 16 bases lying between them. Per germline, CDR1 SGHTA and CDR2 FQGNSA. As concerns this clone: As yet, its antigen is unknown.

This receptor was identified in an adult in good health. V and J are TRBV7-2 and TRBJ2-1; perhaps D is TRBD1 or TRBD2 (6 bases each). The sequencing used peripheral blood, collected on day 0 of AZD1222 vaccination. CDR3 protein: CASSTETGAKFF. The CDR3 DNA sequence: TGTGCCAGCAGCACAGAGACGGGGGCCAAGTTCTTC.